This T cell receptor (beta chain) was recorded in a study of shared clonotypes between healthy human individuals. At the level of the study: Per donor, CD8 memory used one plate, CD8 naive used two, CD4 memory used three and CD4 naive used three.

V shed 3 bases and J 7 bases; nucleotides not matched to a gene: 3. Per the germline V gene, CDR1 is MNHEY and CDR2 is SMNVEV (reference sequence). This CDR3 has 13 residues. An even split of each subset's genomic DNA across several immunoSEQ plates was performed. Repertoires were generated with immunoSEQ multiplex PCR, while TCRdb's copy carries only in-frame clones and drops some. The sample includes about 1.4 million clones, about 96% seen only once; the top ten take more than 0.9%. The donor cohort consisted entirely of Caucasian adults residing in Nashville, Tennessee. Sequencing input: naive CD4+ T cells sorted from blood. Documented subset: CD45RA+ positively selected. The sequence was collected from a young man in good health. The V call is TRBV27, the J call TRBJ1-5; 7 bases agree with TRBD1. The CDR3 sequence: CASSFRQGQPQHF. The CDR3 region has the DNA TGTGCCAGCAGTTTCCGACAGGGACAGCCCCAGCATTTT.